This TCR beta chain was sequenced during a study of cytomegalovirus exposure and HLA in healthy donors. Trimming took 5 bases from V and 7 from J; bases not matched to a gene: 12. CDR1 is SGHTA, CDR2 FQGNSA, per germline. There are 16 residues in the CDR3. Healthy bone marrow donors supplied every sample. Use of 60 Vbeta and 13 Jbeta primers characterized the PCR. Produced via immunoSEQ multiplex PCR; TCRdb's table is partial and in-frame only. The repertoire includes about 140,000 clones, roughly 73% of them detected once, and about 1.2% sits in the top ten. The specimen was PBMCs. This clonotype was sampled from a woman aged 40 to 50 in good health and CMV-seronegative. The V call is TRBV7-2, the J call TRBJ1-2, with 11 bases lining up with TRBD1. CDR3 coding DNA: TGTGCCAGCAGCCAAAATAGGGACAGGGGGGCGGGTGGCTACACCTTC. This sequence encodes CASSQNRDRGAGGYTF.